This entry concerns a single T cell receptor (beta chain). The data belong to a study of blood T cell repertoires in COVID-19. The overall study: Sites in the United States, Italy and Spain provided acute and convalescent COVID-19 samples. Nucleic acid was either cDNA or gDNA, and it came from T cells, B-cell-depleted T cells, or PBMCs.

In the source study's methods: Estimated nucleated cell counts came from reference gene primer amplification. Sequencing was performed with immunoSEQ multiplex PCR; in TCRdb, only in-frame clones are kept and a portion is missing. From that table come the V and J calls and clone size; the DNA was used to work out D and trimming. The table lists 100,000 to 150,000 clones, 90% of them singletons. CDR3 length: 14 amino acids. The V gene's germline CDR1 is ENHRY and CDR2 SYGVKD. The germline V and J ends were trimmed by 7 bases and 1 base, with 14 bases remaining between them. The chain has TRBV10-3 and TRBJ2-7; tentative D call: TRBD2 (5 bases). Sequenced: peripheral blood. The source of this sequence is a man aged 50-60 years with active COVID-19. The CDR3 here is CAIMPGTASYEQYF. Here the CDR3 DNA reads TGTGCCATCATGCCGGGAACCGCGTCCTACGAGCAGTACTTC.